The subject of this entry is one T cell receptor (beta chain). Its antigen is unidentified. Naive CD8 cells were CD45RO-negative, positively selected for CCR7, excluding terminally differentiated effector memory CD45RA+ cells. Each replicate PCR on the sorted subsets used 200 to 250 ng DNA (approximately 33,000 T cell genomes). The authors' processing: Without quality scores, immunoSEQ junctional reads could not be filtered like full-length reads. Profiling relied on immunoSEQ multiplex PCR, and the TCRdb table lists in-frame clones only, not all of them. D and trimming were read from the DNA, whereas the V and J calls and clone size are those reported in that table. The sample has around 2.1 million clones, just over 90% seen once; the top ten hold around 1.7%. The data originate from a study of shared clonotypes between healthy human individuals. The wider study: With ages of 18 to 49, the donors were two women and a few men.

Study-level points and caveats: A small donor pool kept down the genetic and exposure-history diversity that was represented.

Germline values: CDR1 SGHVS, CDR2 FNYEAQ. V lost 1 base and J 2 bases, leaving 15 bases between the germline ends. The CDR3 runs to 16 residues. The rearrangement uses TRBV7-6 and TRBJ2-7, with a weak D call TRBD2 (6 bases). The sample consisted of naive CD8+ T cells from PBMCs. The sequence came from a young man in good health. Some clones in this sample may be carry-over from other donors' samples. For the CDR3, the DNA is TGTGCCAGCAGCTTAGGCGGAGGGACTCGCGCCTACGAGCAGTACTTC. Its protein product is CASSLGGGTRAYEQYF.